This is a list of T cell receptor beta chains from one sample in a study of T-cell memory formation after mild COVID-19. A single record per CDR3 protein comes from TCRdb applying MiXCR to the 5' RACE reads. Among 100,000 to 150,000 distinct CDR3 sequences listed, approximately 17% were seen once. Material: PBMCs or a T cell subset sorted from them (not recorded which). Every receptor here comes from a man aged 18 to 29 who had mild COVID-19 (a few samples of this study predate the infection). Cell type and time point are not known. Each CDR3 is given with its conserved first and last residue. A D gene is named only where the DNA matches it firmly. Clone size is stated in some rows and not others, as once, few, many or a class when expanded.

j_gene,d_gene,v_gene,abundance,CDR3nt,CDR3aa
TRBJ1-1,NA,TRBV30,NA,TGTGCCTGGAGTTTCCCAGGGAAGAGCACTGAAGCTTTCTTT,CAWSFPGKSTEAFF
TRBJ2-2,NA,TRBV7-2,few,TGTGCCAGCAGCTCACCCTCTTTGACCGGGGAGCTGTTTTTT,CASSSPSLTGELFF
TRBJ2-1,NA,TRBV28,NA,TGTGCCAGCAGTTCCCCCCGCCAGGGGCGCAGGAGTGAGCAGTTCTTC,CASSSPRQGRRSEQFF
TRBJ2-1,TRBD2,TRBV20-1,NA,TGCAGTATTAGCGGGGGGGGACCTGTCGGCAATGAGCAGTTCTTC,CSISGGGPVGNEQFF
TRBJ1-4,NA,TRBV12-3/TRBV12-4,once,TGTGCCAGCAGTTTACAGGCTAATGAAAAACTGTTTTTT,CASSLQANEKLFF
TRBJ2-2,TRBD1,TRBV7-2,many,TGTGCCAGCAGCTTAGCGACAGGGGGGACCGGGGAGCTGTTTTTT,CASSLATGGTGELFF
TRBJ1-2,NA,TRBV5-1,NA,TGCGCCAGCAGCTTGGCCGCCGGGGGAAGGGGCTACACCTTC,CASSLAAGGRGYTF
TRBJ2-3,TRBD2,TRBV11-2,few,TGTGCCAGCAGCTTAGGCCCGACTAGCGGGGGTTCGCAGTATTTT,CASSLGPTSGGSQYF
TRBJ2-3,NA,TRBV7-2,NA,TGTGCCAGCAGCCCGGGTGAAGGAGGTCCAGATACGCAGTATTTT,CASSPGEGGPDTQYF
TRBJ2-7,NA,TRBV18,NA,TGTGCCAGCTCAACTCAACCAACCGGGGCCTCCTACGAGCAGTACTTC,CASSTQPTGASYEQYF
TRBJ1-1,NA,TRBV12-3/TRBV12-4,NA,TGTGCCACCCTGGCCCAGAAACGCCTTGAAGCTTTCTTT,CATLAQKRLEAFF
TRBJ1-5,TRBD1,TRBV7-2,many,TGTGCCAGCAGCTTGACAGGGGAACAGCCCCAGCATTTT,CASSLTGEQPQHF
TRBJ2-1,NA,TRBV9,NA,TGTGCCAGCAGCTCTCGAGGGGATAGCTCCTACAATGAGCAGTTCTTC,CASSSRGDSSYNEQFF
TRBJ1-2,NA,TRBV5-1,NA,TGCGCCAGCAGCAGTACTAACTATGGCTACACCTTC,CASSSTNYGYTF
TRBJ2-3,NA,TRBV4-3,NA,TGCGCCAGCAGATACTCCAGGGGCACCCTTGGCACAGATACGCAGTATTTT,CASRYSRGTLGTDTQYF